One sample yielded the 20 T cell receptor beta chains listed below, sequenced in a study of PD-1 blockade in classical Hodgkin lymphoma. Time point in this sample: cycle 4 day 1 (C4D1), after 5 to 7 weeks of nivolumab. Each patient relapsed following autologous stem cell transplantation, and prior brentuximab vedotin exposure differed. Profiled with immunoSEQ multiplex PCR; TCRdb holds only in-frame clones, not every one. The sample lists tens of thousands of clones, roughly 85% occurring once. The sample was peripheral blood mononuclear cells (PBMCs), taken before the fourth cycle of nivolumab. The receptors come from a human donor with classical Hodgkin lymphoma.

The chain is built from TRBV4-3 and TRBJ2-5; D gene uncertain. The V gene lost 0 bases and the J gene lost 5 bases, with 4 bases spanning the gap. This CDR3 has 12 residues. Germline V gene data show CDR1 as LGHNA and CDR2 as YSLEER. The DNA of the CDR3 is TGCGCCAGCAGCCAAGATCAGGAGACCCAGTACTTC. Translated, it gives CASSQDQETQYF.

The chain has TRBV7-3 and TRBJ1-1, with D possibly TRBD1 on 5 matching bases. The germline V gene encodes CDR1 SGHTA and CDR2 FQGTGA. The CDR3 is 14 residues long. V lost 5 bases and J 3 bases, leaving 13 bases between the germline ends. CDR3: CASSPGGADTEAFF. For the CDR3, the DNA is TGTGCCAGCAGCCCTGGTGGGGCTGACACTGAAGCTTTCTTT.

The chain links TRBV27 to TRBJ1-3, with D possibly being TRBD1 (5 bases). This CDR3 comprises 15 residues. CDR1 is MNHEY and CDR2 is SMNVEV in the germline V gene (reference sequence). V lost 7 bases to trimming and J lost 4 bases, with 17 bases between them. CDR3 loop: CASTSQWGMGNTIYF. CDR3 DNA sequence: TGTGCCAGCACGTCTCAGTGGGGGATGGGAAACACCATATATTTT.

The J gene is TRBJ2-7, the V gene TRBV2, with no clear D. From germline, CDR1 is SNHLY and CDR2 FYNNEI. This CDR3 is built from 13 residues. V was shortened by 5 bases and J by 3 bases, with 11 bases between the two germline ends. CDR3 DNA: TGTGCCAGCAGTTGGCTTCCTGACTACGAGCAGTACTTC. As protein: CASSWLPDYEQYF.

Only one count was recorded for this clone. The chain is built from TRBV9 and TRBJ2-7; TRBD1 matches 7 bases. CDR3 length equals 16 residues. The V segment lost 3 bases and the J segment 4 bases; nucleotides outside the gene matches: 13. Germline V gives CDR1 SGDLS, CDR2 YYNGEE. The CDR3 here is CASSAVGTQGVYEQYF. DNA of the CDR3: TGTGCCAGCAGCGCCGTGGGGACCCAGGGGGTTTACGAGCAGTACTTC.

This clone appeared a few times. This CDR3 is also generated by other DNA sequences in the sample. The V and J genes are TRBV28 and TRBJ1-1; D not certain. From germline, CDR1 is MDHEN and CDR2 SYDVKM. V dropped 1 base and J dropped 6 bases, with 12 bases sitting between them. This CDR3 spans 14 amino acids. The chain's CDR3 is CASSLSSAIAEAFF. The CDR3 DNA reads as TGTGCCAGCAGTTTATCCTCAGCAATCGCTGAAGCTTTCTTT.

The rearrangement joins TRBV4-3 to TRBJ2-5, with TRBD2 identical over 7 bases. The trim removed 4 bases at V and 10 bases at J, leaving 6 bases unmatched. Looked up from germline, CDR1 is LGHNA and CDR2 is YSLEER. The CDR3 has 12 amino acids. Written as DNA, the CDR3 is TGCGCCAGCAGCCCCGGGGGGAGGTACCAGTACTTC. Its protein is CASSPGGRYQYF.

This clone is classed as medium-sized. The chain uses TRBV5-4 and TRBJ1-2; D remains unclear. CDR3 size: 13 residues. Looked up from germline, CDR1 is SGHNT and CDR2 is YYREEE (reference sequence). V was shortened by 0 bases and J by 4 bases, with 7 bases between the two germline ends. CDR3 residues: CASSLDSSYGYTF. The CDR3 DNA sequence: TGTGCCAGCAGCTTGGACAGTTCCTATGGCTACACCTTC.

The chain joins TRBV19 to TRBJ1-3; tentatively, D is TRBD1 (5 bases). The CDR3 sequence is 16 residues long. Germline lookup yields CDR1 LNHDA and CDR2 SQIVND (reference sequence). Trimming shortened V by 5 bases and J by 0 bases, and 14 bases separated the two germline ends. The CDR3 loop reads CASSAPGGGSGNTIYF. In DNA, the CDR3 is TGTGCCAGTAGTGCTCCCGGGGGGGGCTCTGGAAACACCATATATTTT.

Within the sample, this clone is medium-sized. The CDR3 protein is CASSQDRAEGSPLHF. The CDR3 coding sequence is TGCGCCAGCAGCCAAGATCGGGCCGAGGGTTCACCCCTCCACTTT. This sequence joins TRBV4-1 and TRBJ1-6, with no clear D. This CDR3 spans 15 amino acids. The V gene's germline CDR1 is MGHRA and CDR2 YSYEKL. V lost 0 bases and J lost 9, with 12 bases in between.

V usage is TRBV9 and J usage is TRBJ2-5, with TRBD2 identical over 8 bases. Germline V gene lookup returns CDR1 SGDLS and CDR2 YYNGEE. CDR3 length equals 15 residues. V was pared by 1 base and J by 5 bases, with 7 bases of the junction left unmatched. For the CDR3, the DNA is TGTGCCAGCAGCGTAAACGCGGGGGGAGATGAGACCCAGTACTTC. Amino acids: CASSVNAGGDETQYF.

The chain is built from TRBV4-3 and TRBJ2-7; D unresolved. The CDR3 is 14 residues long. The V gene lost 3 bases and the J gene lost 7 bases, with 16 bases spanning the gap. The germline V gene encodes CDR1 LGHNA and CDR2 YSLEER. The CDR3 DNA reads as TGCGCCAGCAGCCAGTCTTCTATACTGCGGGAGCAGTACTTC. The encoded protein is CASSQSSILREQYF.

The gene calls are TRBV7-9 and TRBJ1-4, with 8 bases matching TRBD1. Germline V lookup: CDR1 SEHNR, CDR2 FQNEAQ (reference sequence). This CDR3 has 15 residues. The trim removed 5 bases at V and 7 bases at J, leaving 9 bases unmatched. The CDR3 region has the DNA TGTGCCAGCAGCCAGACAGGGGAATCGTTTGAAAAACTGTTTTTT. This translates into CASSQTGESFEKLFF.

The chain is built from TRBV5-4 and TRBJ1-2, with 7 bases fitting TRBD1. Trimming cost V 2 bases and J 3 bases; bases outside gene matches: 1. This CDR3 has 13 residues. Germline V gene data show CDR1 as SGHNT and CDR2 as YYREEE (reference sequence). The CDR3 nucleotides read TGTGCCAGCAGCTTTGACAGGGACTATGGCTACACCTTC. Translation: CASSFDRDYGYTF.

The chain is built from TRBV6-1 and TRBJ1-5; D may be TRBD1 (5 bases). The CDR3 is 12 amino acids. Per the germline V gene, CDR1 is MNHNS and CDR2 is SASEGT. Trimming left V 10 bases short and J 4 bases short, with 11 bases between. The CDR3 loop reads CATGTKNQPQHF. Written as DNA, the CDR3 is TGTGCCACCGGGACTAAAAATCAGCCCCAGCATTTT.

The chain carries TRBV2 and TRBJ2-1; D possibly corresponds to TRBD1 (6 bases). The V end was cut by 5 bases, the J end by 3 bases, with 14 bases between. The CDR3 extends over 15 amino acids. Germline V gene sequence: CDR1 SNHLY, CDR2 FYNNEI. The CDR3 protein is CASSQQGRRYNEQFF. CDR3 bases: TGTGCCAGCAGTCAACAGGGACGTCGCTACAATGAGCAGTTCTTC. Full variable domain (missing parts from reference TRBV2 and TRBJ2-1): EPEVTQTPSHQVTQMGQEVILRCVPISNHLYFYWYRQILGQKVEFLVSFYNNEISEKSEIFDDQFSVERPDGSNFTLKIRSTKLEDSAMYFCASSQQGRRYNEQFFGPGTRLTVL.

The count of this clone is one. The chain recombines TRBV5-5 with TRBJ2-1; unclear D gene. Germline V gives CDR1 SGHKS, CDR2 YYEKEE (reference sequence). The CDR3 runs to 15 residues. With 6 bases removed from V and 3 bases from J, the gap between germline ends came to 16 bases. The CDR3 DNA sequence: TGTGCCAGCACCATTGGACCCGGCAGCTACAATGAGCAGTTCTTC. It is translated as CASTIGPGSYNEQFF.

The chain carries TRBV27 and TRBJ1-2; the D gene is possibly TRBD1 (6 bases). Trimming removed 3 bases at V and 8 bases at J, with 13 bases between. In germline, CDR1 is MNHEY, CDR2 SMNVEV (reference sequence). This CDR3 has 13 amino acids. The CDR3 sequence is CASSFAGAAGYTF. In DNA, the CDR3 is TGTGCCAGCAGTTTTGCAGGGGCGGCCGGCTACACCTTC.

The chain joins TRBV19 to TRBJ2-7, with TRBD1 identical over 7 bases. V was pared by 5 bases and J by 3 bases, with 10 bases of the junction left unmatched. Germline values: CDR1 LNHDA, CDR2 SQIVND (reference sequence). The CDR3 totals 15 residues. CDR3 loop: CASSSNGQAIYEQYF. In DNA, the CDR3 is TGTGCCAGTAGTTCCAATGGACAGGCTATCTACGAGCAGTACTTC.

CDR3 loop: CASSDHSPLHF. The DNA for the CDR3 is TGTGCCAGCAGTGACCACTCACCCCTCCACTTT. V gene TRBV6-1 combines with J gene TRBJ1-6; D gene uncertain. CDR3 length: 11 amino acids. Germline loops: CDR1 MNHNS, CDR2 SASEGT. V shed 3 bases and J shed 10 bases, with 4 bases lying between them.